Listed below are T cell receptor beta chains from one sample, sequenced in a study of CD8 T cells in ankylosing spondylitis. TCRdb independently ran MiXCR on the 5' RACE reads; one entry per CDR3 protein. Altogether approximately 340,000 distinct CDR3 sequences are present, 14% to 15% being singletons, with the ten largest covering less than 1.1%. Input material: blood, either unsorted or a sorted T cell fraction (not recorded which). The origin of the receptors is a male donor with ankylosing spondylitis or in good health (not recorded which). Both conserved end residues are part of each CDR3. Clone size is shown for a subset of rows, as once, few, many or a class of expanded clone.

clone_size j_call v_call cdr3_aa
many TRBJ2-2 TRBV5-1 CASSLYQGTNTGELFF
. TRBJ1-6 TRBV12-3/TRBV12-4 CASSLDRASSPLHF
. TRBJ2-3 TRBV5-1 CASKNLGGETDTQYF
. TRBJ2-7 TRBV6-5 CASSYDTSGLSSYEQYF
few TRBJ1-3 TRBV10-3 CAITADRIAGNTIYF
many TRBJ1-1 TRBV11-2 CASRSGGLNTEAFF
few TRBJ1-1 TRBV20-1 CSARADSENTEAFF
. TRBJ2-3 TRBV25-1 CASISSNRATDTQYF
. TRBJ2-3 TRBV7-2 CASSRRRTDTQYF
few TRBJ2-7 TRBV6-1 CASKNRAYEQYF
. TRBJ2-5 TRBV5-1 CASSPDGTQETQYF
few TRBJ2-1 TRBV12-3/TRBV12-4 CASSPTSGSRREQFF
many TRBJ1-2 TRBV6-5 CASSRQNYGYTF
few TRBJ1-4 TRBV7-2 CASSWATGTNEKLFF
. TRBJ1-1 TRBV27 CASTLNRGRGTEAFF
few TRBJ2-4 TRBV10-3 CAISESTGAKNIQYF
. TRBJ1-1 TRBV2 CASRRWGADTEAFF
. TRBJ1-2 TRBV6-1 CASSEEPRGGEGYTF
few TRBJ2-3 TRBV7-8 CASSLDGPGGDTQYF
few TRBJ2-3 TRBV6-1 CASSGAGPDTQYF